This T cell receptor beta chain was profiled in a study of T-cell memory formation after mild COVID-19. A single record per CDR3 protein comes from TCRdb applying MiXCR to the 5' RACE reads. The sample lists about 190,000 distinct CDR3 sequences, around 18% occurring once. Germline V gives CDR1 SGHTA, CDR2 FQGNSA. Trimming removed 1 base at V and 4 bases at J, with 16 bases between. This CDR3 has 17 residues. The receptor comes from an adult woman who had mild COVID-19 (a few samples of this study predate the infection). Cell type and time point are not known. The chain has TRBV7-2 and TRBJ2-2; D is tentatively TRBD1 or TRBD2 (5 bases each). Sequencing used PBMCs or a T cell subset sorted from them (not recorded which). This CDR3 is CASSLVPLGAGTGELFF. In nucleotides, the CDR3 is TGTGCCAGCAGCTTAGTCCCCCTCGGGGCGGGCACCGGGGAGCTGTTTTTT.